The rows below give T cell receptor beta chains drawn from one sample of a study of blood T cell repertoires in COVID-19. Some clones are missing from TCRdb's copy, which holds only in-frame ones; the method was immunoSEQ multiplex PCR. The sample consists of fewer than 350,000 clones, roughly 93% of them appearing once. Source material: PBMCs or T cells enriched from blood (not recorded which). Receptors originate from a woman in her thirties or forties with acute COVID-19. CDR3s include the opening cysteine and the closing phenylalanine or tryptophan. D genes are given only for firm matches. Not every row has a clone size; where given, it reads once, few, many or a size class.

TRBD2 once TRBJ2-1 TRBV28 CASSRGGSYNEQFF TGTGCCAGCAGCCGGGGGGGCTCCTACAATGAGCAGTTCTTC
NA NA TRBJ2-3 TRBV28 CASRRSISTDTQYF TGTGCCAGCAGGCGGTCCATCTCCACAGATACGCAGTATTTT
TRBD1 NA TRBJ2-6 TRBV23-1 CASSLYKGTESSGANVLTF TGCGCCAGCAGTCTTTACAAAGGGACAGAGAGCTCTGGGGCCAACGTCCTGACTTTC
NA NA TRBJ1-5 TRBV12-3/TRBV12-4 CASSLRERQPQHF TGTGCCAGCAGCCTCAGGGAAAGGCAGCCCCAGCATTTT
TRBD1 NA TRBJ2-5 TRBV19 CASSPRQGGQTQYF TGTGCCAGTAGTCCCCGACAGGGTGGGCAGACCCAGTACTTC
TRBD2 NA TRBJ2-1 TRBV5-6 CASSYAGTSVYNEQFF TGTGCCAGCAGCTACGCCGGGACTAGCGTGTACAATGAGCAGTTCTTC
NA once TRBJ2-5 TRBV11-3 CASSLTGQKGFETQYF TGTGCCAGCAGCTTAACAGGACAGAAGGGGTTCGAGACCCAGTACTTC
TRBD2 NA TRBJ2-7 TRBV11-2 CASSLGTSGVGEQYF TGTGCCAGCAGCCTCGGGACTAGCGGGGTGGGGGAGCAGTACTTC
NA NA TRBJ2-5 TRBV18 CASSPRGGETQYF TGTGCCAGCTCACCGCGGGGAGGAGAGACCCAGTACTTC
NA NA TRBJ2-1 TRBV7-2 CASSFRAMDEQFF TGTGCCAGCAGCTTCCGAGCGATGGATGAGCAGTTCTTC
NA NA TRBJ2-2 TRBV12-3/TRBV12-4 CASTGNTGELFF TGTGCCAGCACCGGGAACACCGGGGAGCTGTTTTTT
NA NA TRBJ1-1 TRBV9 CASSVGGRETEAFF TGTGCCAGCAGCGTAGGTGGCAGGGAAACTGAAGCTTTCTTT
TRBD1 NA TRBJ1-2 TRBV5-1 CASSLRETGELGSNYGYTF TGCGCCAGCAGCTTACGAGAGACAGGGGAATTGGGATCTAACTATGGCTACACCTTC
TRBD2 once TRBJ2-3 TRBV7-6 CASRSSGLSTDTQYF TGTGCCAGCAGATCTAGCGGGCTTTCCACAGATACGCAGTATTTT
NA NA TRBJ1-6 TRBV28 CASSTYRDYNSPLHF TGTGCCAGCAGCACATACAGAGACTATAATTCACCCCTCCACTTT
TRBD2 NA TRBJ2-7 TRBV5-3 CARGGVSVHEQYF TGTGCCCGGGGGGGGGTTTCGGTCCACGAGCAGTACTTC
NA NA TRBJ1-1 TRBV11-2 CASSLDAGWSTEAFF TGTGCCAGCAGCTTAGATGCGGGTTGGAGCACTGAAGCTTTCTTT
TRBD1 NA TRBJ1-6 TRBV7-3 CASSEGQGYNSPLHF TGTGCCAGCAGCGAGGGACAGGGTTATAATTCACCCCTCCACTTT
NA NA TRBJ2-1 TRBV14 CASSPYTYNEQFF TGTGCCAGCAGCCCTTATACCTACAATGAGCAGTTCTTC
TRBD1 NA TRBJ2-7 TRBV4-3 CASSQETGGYEQYF TGCGCCAGCAGCCAAGAGACAGGGGGTTACGAGCAGTACTTC
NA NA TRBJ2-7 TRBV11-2 CASSLERLALDEQYF TGTGCCAGCAGCTTAGAGAGGCTAGCTTTGGACGAGCAGTACTTC
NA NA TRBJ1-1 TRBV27 CASRETGGETEAFF TGTGCCAGCAGGGAGACGGGAGGGGAAACTGAAGCTTTCTTT